This is a list of T cell receptor beta chains from one sample in a study of cytomegalovirus exposure and HLA in healthy donors. Using immunoSEQ multiplex PCR, the repertoire was profiled, and TCRdb retains in-frame clones only, with some absent. The sample contains 150,000 to 200,000 clones, 65% to 85% of which appear only once. Specimen: PBMCs. These receptor sequences come from a woman in her thirties or forties in good health and CMV-seropositive. CDR3s include the opening cysteine and the closing phenylalanine or tryptophan. The order of the fields is V gene, J gene, CDR3 protein.

TRBV6-5	TRBJ2-7	CASSYSVTGGNYEQYF
TRBV15	TRBJ1-4	CATSRDRGREKLFF
TRBV28	TRBJ2-5	CASNPVQGAAPQETQYF
TRBV7-2	TRBJ2-1	CASSLARQGNSNEQFF
TRBV28	TRBJ1-3	CASRPGQQGGNTIYF
TRBV18	TRBJ2-7	CASSVSGGNYEQYF
TRBV10-3	TRBJ1-5	CAISESGGLYQPQHF
TRBV2	TRBJ1-5	CASSEAGQMNQPQHF
TRBV7-2	TRBJ2-1	CASSWAGTSRYNEQFF
TRBV4-1	TRBJ1-1	CASSHPQRTENTEAFF
TRBV7-8	TRBJ2-5	CASSFGQLQQETQYF
TRBV30	TRBJ1-1	CAWDRGINTEAFF
TRBV5-5	TRBJ2-2	CASSLGDNANTGELFF
TRBV5-4	TRBJ1-1	CASSDGQGAEAFF
TRBV7-2	TRBJ1-5	CASSLYSQGNSNQPQHF
TRBV10-3	TRBJ1-3	CAISDSSGNTIYF
TRBV4-3	TRBJ2-1	CASSPLAGGQVEQFF
TRBV7-8	TRBJ2-7	CASSFLGGPGEQYF
TRBV28	TRBJ1-2	CASSPVGTGYGYTF
TRBV14	TRBJ2-5	CASSQVELAGQETQYF
TRBV4-3	TRBJ2-3	CASSLEGSTDTQYF
TRBV7-8	TRBJ2-1	CASTKGGRTDYNEQFF
TRBV2	TRBJ2-7	CASSVQAGGTYEQYF
TRBV7-2	TRBJ2-7	CASSSGTSLGYEQYF
TRBV7-9	TRBJ1-2	CASSPGSLGQNYGYTF
TRBV4-1	TRBJ2-3	CASSAEEDTQYF
TRBV11-2	TRBJ2-2	CASSLEGGINTGELFF
TRBV30	TRBJ2-1	CAWSVGLTGYNEQFF
TRBV29-1	TRBJ2-3	CSVGTSGSRRDTQYF
TRBV4-2	TRBJ1-4	CASSPLGTSPTNEKLFF
TRBV6-5	TRBJ2-7	CASSIGTGYEQYF
TRBV28	TRBJ1-5	CASSLVQTGPNQPQHF
TRBV2	TRBJ2-1	CASRFRDIYNEQFF
TRBV6-5	TRBJ1-5	CASRGQVNQPQHF
TRBV5-4	TRBJ1-1	CASSLDMNTEAFF
TRBV11-2	TRBJ2-3	CASSLGRGAIIYTDTQYF
TRBV6-5	TRBJ2-4	CASKGRGDIQYF
TRBV6-1	TRBJ2-7	CASCGSLSYEQYF
TRBV7-9	TRBJ1-3	CASNSDRASGNTIYF
TRBV7-9	TRBJ2-2	CASSSTSGANTGELFF
TRBV5-8	TRBJ1-4	CASSAGQGLATNEKLFF
TRBV5-6	TRBJ2-1	CASSLDAGGLYNEQFF
TRBV2	TRBJ1-4	CASRDGTLSEKLFF
TRBV18	TRBJ2-3	CASSPGGSTDTQYF
TRBV27	TRBJ2-5	CASSAPGQGYETQYF
TRBV7-2	TRBJ2-3	CASSPRLGNSADTQYF
TRBV30	TRBJ1-4	CAWSPTDRAGEKLFF
TRBV30	TRBJ1-5	CAWSTGTGLNQPQHF
TRBV5-4	TRBJ2-5	CASSVDRGMGETQYF
TRBV5-1	TRBJ2-5	CASSFGGGQETQYF
TRBV19	TRBJ1-4	CASSIGANEKLFF